This T cell receptor (beta chain) was sequenced during a study of blood T cell repertoires in COVID-19. V lost 7 bases, J lost 3 bases, and 8 bases stayed unmatched. The germline V gene has CDR1 SGHTS and CDR2 YDEGEE. CDR3 length: 15 amino acids. Assay: immunoSEQ multiplex PCR; the TCRdb copy retains only in-frame clones and omits some. The sample has about 500,000 clones, roughly 89% seen once. This TCR came from a man aged 18 to 30 with COVID-19, enrolled during active disease. Sample: peripheral blood. The chain combines TRBV5-8 with TRBJ2-5, with TRBD2 matching 11 bases. CDR3 sequence reads: CASWEPGLAEETQYF. The DNA of the CDR3 is TGTGCCAGCTGGGAACCGGGACTAGCGGAAGAGACCCAGTACTTC.